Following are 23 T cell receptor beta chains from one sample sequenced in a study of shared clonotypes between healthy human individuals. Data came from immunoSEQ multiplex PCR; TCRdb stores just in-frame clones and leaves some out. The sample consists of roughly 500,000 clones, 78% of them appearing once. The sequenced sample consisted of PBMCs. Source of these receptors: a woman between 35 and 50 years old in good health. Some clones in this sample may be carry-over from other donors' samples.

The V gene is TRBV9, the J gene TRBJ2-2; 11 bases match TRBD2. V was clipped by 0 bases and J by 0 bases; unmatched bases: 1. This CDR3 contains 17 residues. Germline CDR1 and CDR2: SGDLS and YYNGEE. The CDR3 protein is CASSVGGLAANTGELFF. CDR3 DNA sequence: TGTGCCAGCAGCGTAGGGGGACTAGCGGCGAACACCGGGGAGCTGTTTTTT.

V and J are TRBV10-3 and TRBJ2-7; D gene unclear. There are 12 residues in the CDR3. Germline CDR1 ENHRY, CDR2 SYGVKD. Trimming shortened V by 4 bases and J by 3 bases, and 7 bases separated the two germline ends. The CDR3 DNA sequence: TGTGCCATCAGTGGTAAGGTCTACGAGCAGTACTTC. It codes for CAISGKVYEQYF.

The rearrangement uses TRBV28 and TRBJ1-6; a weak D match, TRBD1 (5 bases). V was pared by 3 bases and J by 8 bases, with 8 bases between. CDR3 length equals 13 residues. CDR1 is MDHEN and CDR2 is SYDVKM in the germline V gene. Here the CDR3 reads CASSLQGYSPLHF. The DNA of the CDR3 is TGTGCCAGCAGTTTGCAGGGTTATTCACCCCTCCACTTT.

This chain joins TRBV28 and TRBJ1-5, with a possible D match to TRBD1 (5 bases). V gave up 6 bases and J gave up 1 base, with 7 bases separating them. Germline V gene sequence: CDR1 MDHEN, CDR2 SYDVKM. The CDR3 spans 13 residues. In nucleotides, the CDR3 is TGTGCCAGCAGGGGGCGGAGCAATCAGCCCCAGCATTTT. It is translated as CASRGRSNQPQHF.

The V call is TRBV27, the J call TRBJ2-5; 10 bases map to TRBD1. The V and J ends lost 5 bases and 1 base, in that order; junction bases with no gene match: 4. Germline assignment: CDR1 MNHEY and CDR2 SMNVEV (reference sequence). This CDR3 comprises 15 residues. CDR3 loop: CASSIRDRGQETQYF. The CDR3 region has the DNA TGTGCCAGCAGTATCCGGGACAGGGGCCAAGAGACCCAGTACTTC.

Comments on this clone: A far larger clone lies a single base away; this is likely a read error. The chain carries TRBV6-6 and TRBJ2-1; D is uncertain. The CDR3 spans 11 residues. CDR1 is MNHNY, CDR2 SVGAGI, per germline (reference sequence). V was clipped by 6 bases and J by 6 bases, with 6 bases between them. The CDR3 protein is CASSPGNEQFF. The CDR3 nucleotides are TGTGCCAGCAGCCCCGGCAATGAGCAGTTCTTC.

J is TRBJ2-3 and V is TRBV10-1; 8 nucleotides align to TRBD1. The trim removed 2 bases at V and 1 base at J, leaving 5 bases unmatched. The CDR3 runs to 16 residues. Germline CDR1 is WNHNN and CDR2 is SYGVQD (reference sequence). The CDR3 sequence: CASSETDRGGTDTQYF. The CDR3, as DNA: TGCGCCAGCAGTGAGACAGACAGGGGAGGCACAGATACGCAGTATTTT.

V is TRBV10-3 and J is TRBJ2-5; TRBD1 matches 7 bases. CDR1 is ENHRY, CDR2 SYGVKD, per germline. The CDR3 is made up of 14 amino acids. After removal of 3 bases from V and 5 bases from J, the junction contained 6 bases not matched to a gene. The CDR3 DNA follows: TGTGCCATCAGTGATCCGACAGGGACGGAGACCCAGTACTTC. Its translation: CAISDPTGTETQYF.

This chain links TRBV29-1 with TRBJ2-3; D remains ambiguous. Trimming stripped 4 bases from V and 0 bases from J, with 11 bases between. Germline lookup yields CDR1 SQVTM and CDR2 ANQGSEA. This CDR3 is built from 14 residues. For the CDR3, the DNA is TGCAGCGTTGCGGGCCGGGTTAGCACAGATACGCAGTATTTT. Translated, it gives CSVAGRVSTDTQYF.

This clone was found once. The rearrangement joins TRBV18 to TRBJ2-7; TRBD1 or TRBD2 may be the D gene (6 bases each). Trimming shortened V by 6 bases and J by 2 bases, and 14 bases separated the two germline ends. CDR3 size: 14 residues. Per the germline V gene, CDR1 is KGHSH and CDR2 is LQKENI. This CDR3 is CASSDKGGPYEQYF. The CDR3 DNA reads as TGTGCCAGCTCTGACAAGGGGGGCCCCTACGAGCAGTACTTC. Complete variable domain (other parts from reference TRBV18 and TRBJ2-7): NAGVMQNPRHLVRRRGQEARLRCSPMKGHSHVYWYRQLPEEGLKFMVYLQKENIIDESGMPKERFSAEFPKEGPSILRIQQVVRGDSAAYFCASSDKGGPYEQYFGPGTRLTVT.

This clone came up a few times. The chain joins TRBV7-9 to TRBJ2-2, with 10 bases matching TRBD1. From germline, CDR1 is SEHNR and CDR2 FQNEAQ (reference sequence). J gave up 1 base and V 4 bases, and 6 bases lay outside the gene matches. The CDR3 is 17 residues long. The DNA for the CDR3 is TGTGCCAGCAGCTGGGACCGGGACAGGGGGAACACCGGGGAGCTGTTTTTT. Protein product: CASSWDRDRGNTGELFF.

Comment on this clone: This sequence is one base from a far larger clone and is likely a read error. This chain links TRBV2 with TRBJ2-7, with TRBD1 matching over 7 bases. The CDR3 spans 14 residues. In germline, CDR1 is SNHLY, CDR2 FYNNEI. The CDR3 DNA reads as TGTACCAGCAGTGTTTCAGGGGGTTCCTACGAGCAGTACTTC. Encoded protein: CTSSVSGGSYEQYF.

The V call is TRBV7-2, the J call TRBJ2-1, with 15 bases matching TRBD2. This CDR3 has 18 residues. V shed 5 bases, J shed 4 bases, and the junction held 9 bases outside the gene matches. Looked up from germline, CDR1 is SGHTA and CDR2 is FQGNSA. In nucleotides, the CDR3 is TGTGCCAGCAGCAATAGGGGACTAGCGGGAGGACCTTACAATGAGCAGTTCTTC. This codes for CASSNRGLAGGPYNEQFF.

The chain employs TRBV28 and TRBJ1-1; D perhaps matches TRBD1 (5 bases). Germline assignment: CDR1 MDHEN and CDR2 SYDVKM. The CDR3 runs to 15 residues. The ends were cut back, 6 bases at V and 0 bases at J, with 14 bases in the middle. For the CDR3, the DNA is TGTGCCAGCAGCCTCGGACAAACCATGAACACTGAAGCTTTCTTT. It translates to CASSLGQTMNTEAFF.

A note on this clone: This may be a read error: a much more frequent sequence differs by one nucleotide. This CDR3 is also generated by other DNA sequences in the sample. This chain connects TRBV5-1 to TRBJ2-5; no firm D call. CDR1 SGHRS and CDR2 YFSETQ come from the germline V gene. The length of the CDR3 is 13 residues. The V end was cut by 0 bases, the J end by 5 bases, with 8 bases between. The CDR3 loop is CASSLAGSETQYF. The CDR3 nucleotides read TGCGCCAGCAGCTTGGCCGGGTCGGAGACCCAGTACTTC.

The CDR3 spells CASSLGEDEKLFF. The CDR3 region has the DNA TGCGCCAGCAGCTTGGGAGAAGATGAAAAACTGTTTTTT. The chain is built from TRBV5-1 and TRBJ1-4, with unresolved D. The CDR3 is 13 amino acids. Germline-derived CDR1 and CDR2 are SGHRS and YFSETQ. The germline V and J ends were trimmed by 0 bases and 6 bases, with 6 bases remaining between them.

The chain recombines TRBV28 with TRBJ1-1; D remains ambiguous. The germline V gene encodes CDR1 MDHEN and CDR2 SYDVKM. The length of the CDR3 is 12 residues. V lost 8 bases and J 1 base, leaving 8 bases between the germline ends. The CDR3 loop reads CASVLGNTEAFF. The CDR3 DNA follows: TGTGCCAGCGTACTTGGGAACACTGAAGCTTTCTTT.

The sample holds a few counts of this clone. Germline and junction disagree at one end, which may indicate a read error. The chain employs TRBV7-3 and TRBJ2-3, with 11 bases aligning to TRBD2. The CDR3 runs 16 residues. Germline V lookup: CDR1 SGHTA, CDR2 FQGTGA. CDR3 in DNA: TGTGCCAGCAGCCTAACCGGGACTAGCGGTACAGATACGCAGTATTTT. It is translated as CASSLTGTSGTDTQYF.

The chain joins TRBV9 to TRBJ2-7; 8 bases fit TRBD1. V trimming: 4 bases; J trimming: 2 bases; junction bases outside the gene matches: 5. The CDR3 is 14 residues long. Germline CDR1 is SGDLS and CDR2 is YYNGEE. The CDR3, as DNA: TGTGCCAGCAGCACACAGGGGGGAGCCTACGAGCAGTACTTC. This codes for CASSTQGGAYEQYF.

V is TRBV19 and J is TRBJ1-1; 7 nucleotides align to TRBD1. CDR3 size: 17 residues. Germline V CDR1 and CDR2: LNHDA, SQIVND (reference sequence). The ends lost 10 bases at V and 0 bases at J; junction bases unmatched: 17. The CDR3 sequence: CATLRGRTGEMNTEAFF. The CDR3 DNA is TGTGCCACCCTCCGAGGGCGCACAGGGGAGATGAACACTGAAGCTTTCTTT.

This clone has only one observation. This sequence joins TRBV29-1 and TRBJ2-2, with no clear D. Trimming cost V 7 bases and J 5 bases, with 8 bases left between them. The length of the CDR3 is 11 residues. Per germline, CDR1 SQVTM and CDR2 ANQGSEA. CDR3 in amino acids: CSATVTGELFF. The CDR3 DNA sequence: TGCAGCGCCACCGTAACCGGGGAGCTGTTTTTT.

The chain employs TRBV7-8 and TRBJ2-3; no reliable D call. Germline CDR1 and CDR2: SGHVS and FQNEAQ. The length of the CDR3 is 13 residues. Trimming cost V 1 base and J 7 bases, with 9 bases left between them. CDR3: CASSLERMNTQYF. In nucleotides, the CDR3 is TGTGCCAGCAGCTTAGAACGGATGAATACGCAGTATTTT. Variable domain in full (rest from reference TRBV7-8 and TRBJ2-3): GAGVSQSPRYKVAKRGQDVALRCDPISGHVSLFWYQQALGQGPEFLTYFQNEAQLDKSGLPSDRFFAERPEGSVSTLKIQRTQQEDSAVYLCASSLERMNTQYFGPGTRLTVL.

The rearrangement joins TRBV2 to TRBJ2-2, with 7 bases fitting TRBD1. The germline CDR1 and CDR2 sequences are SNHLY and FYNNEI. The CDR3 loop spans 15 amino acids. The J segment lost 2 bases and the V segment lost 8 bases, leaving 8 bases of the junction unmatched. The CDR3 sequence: CASSREGGNTGELFF. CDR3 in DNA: TGTGCCAGCTCGCGAGAAGGGGGCAACACCGGGGAGCTGTTTTTT.